A single sample is the source of the 29 T cell receptor beta chains below, sequenced in a study of CD8 T cells in Susac syndrome. Reverse transcription used about 0.45 to 1 ug RNA and random hexamers. TCRdb reprocessed the immunoSEQ multiplex PCR reads via MiXCR and lists one record per CDR3 protein. There are 250,000 to 300,000 distinct CDR3 sequences in the sample; about 91% occur only once, and approximately 0.18% lies in the top ten. Source material: CD8+ T cells from PBMCs. The receptors originated from a human donor with multiple sclerosis.

V is TRBV4-3 and J is TRBJ1-2, with D maybe TRBD1 (6 bases). The length of the CDR3 is 18 residues. V shed 0 bases and J shed 2 bases, with 19 bases lying between them. Germline V gene lookup returns CDR1 LGHNA and CDR2 YSLEER. CDR3 sequence (DNA): TGCGCCAGCAGCCAAGATCCCGCAGGGGCCGAGTTGAACTATGGCTACACCTTC. It codes for CASSQDPAGAELNYGYTF.

This chain links TRBV6-1 with TRBJ2-7, with 8 positions matching TRBD1. The length of the CDR3 is 18 residues. V lost 4 bases to trimming and J lost 6 bases; unmatched junction nucleotides: 20. The germline V gene encodes CDR1 MNHNS and CDR2 SASEGT. CDR3 sequence: CASSVHGDRPGVEIEQYF. CDR3 nucleotide sequence: TGTGCCAGCAGTGTCCACGGGGACAGGCCGGGGGTGGAGATCGAGCAGTACTTC.

As DNA, the CDR3 is TGTGCCACCAGTGATTTTGCGCCGTTCAATGAGCAGTTCTTC. Residues: CATSDFAPFNEQFF. The chain has TRBV24-1 and TRBJ2-1; D unresolved. The germline V and J ends were trimmed by 1 base and 6 bases, with 9 bases remaining between them. Germline CDR1 is KGHDR and CDR2 is SFDVKD. CDR3 length: 14 residues.

The rearrangement joins TRBV7-9 to TRBJ2-7; either TRBD1 or TRBD2 may supply D (6 bases each). The V and J ends lost 4 bases and 0 bases respectively, with 19 bases between them. The CDR3 has 17 amino acids. Per germline, CDR1 SEHNR and CDR2 FQNEAQ (reference sequence). In nucleotides, the CDR3 is TGTGCCAGCAGCTCCCCCGGGGGTGGGACACTCTCCTACGAGCAGTACTTC. It encodes CASSSPGGGTLSYEQYF.

This rearrangement joins TRBV7-8 to TRBJ1-1, with D possibly matching TRBD1 (5 bases). V lost 5 bases and J 3 bases, leaving 16 bases between the germline ends. The CDR3 length is 15 residues. Per the germline V gene, CDR1 is SGHVS and CDR2 is FQNEAQ. CDR3 coding DNA: TGTGCCAGCAGCCAAGGGGCATCTCCTGACACTGAAGCTTTCTTT. As protein: CASSQGASPDTEAFF.

J is TRBJ2-1 and V is TRBV27, with D unclear. The germline V gene has CDR1 MNHEY and CDR2 SMNVEV (reference sequence). The CDR3 spans 13 residues. V dropped 3 bases and J dropped 6 bases, with 9 bases sitting between them. The CDR3 is CASSLGYPNEQFF. The CDR3 nucleotides read TGTGCCAGCAGTTTGGGCTACCCCAATGAGCAGTTCTTC.

The chain recombines TRBV7-9 with TRBJ2-7, with D possibly being TRBD1 (6 bases). The V end was cut by 3 bases, the J end by 3 bases, with 18 bases between. The V gene's germline CDR1 is SEHNR and CDR2 FQNEAQ (reference sequence). The CDR3 runs 16 residues. The CDR3 region has the DNA TGTGCCAGCAGCTTCCTCGCCCCAGGGGCGGGCTACGAGCAGTACTTC. Protein product: CASSFLAPGAGYEQYF.

The chain combines TRBV13 with TRBJ2-7, with D perhaps matching TRBD1 or TRBD2 (6 bases each). V was trimmed by 5 bases and J by 2 bases, leaving 13 bases between them. The CDR3 sequence is 14 residues long. The germline V gene encodes CDR1 PRHDT and CDR2 FYEKMQ (reference sequence). As DNA, the CDR3 is TGTGCCAGCAGCCAGGGGACTTCTCCCTACGAGCAGTACTTC. Residues: CASSQGTSPYEQYF.

The J gene is TRBJ1-2, the V gene TRBV15; D call uncertain. The CDR3 covers 14 residues. Germline V lookup: CDR1 LNHNV, CDR2 YYDKDF (reference sequence). Trimming stripped 5 bases from V and 4 bases from J, with 14 bases between. For the CDR3, the DNA is TGTGCCACCAGCGGGCGCCCCTATACCTATGGCTACACCTTC. It yields the protein CATSGRPYTYGYTF.

This rearrangement joins TRBV4-3 to TRBJ2-7; TRBD1 matches 10 bases. The CDR3 consists of 15 residues. V was pared by 4 bases and J by 3 bases, with 6 bases of the junction left unmatched. Germline V gene lookup returns CDR1 LGHNA and CDR2 YSLEER. In nucleotides, the CDR3 is TGCGCCAGCAGCCTCGGACGGACAGGGGGCTACGAGCAGTACTTC. The encoded protein is CASSLGRTGGYEQYF.

This clonotype was counted between two and nine times. J is TRBJ2-7 and V is TRBV27; D is possibly TRBD1 or TRBD2 (5 bases each). CDR3 length equals 13 residues. V was trimmed by 8 bases and J by 2 bases, leaving 13 bases between them. Germline CDR1 is MNHEY and CDR2 is SMNVEV (reference sequence). The CDR3 loop is CASAPGTAYEQYF. The DNA of the CDR3 is TGTGCCAGCGCCCCAGGGACCGCCTACGAGCAGTACTTC.

This sequence joins TRBV16 and TRBJ2-7; 7 bases fit TRBD1. Germline V gene sequence: CDR1 KGHSY, CDR2 FQNENV. CDR3 length: 15 residues. The V gene end was trimmed by 0 bases and the J gene end by 0 bases; junction bases not matched to a gene: 2. CDR3 sequence reads: CASSQSWDSSYEQYF. The CDR3 DNA is TGTGCCAGCAGCCAATCTTGGGACAGCTCCTACGAGCAGTACTTC.

The rearrangement joins TRBV2 to TRBJ2-4; tentatively, D is TRBD2 (6 bases). CDR1 is SNHLY, CDR2 FYNNEI, per germline. CDR3 length: 13 amino acids. V lost 8 bases to trimming and J lost 9 bases, with 17 bases between them. The chain's CDR3 is CASGELGEVIQYF. The CDR3 DNA reads as TGTGCCAGCGGAGAGCTAGGGGAGGTCATTCAGTACTTC.

The chain joins TRBV5-1 to TRBJ2-7; no definite D call. CDR1 SGHRS and CDR2 YFSETQ come from the germline V gene. V dropped 4 bases and J dropped 5 bases, with 19 bases sitting between them. The CDR3 runs 15 residues. In DNA form, the CDR3 reads TGCGCCAGCAGCCCTGATAGGGTACCTCAGAACGAGCAGTACTTC. Its protein is CASSPDRVPQNEQYF.

The chain has TRBV20-1 and TRBJ2-7, with 7 positions matching TRBD1. CDR3 length: 14 amino acids. Germline CDR1 and CDR2: DFQATT and SNEGSKA (reference sequence). V trimming: 3 bases; J trimming: 6 bases; junction bases outside the gene matches: 11. The CDR3, as DNA: TGCAGTGCTAGTGATCCCCTGACAGGGAGCGAGCAGTACTTC. Translated, it gives CSASDPLTGSEQYF.

The V and J genes are TRBV7-3 and TRBJ2-1, with unresolved D. The germline gives CDR1 SGHTA, CDR2 FQGTGA. V lost 2 bases and J 8 bases, leaving 13 bases between the germline ends. The CDR3 sequence is 14 residues long. The CDR3 DNA sequence: TGTGCCAGCAGCTTATTTAGTGCGCCCCATGAGCAGTTCTTC. Protein sequence: CASSLFSAPHEQFF.

J is TRBJ2-1 and V is TRBV5-1; tentative D call: TRBD2 (6 bases). The CDR3 covers 12 residues. CDR1 is SGHRS, CDR2 YFSETQ, per germline. The CDR3 DNA sequence: TGCGCTTCGGGAGCCGACTACAATGAGCAGTTCTTC. Protein product: CASGADYNEQFF.

This clonotype was seen a single time. The chain couples TRBV9 to TRBJ2-1; 7 bases are a match to TRBD2. Trimming cost V 0 bases and J 5 bases; bases outside gene matches: 8. Germline lookup yields CDR1 SGDLS and CDR2 YYNGEE. CDR3 length: 16 residues. CDR3: CASSVGSGANNNEQFF. CDR3 in DNA: TGTGCCAGCAGCGTAGGGAGCGGGGCTAATAACAATGAGCAGTTCTTC.

The genes are TRBV6-2 or TRBV6-3 and TRBJ2-7, with 14 bases lining up with TRBD2. Germline CDR1 MNHEY, CDR2 SVGEGT. J gave up 0 bases and V 4 bases, and 8 bases lay outside the gene matches. This CDR3 contains 18 residues. The CDR3 DNA follows: TGTGCCAGCAGTTCCGGGACTAGCGGGAGAGGTGGCTCCTACGAGCAGTACTTC. It specifies CASSSGTSGRGGSYEQYF.

This clonotype was counted only a few times. The rearrangement links TRBV25-1 to TRBJ2-7; D is possibly TRBD1 (6 bases). The CDR3 sequence is 12 residues long. The V gene lost 6 bases and the J gene lost 4 bases, with 10 bases spanning the gap. CDR1 and CDR2 from the germline V gene are MGHDK and SYGVNS. The CDR3 coding sequence is TGTGCCAGCAGGTTGACAGGTTACGAGCAGTACTTC. Protein product: CASRLTGYEQYF.

The genes are TRBV2 and TRBJ2-7; possible D gene TRBD1, 5 bases. Germline lookup yields CDR1 SNHLY and CDR2 FYNNEI. The V end was cut by 6 bases, the J end by 3 bases, with 9 bases between. The CDR3 spans 12 residues. The CDR3 loop reads CASRGDSYEQYF. In DNA, the CDR3 is TGTGCCAGCAGGGGCGACAGCTACGAGCAGTACTTC. The full variable domain, its missing parts supplied by reference TRBV2 and TRBJ2-7, is EPEVTQTPSHQVTQMGQEVILRCVPISNHLYFYWYRQILGQKVEFLVSFYNNEISEKSEIFDDQFSVERPDGSNFTLKIRSTKLEDSAMYFCASRGDSYEQYFGPGTRLTVT.

The CDR3 DNA reads as TGTGCCAGCAGCGTAGAGGCAGGGTCGTACGAGCAGTACTTC. Its translation is CASSVEAGSYEQYF. The chain is built from TRBV9 and TRBJ2-7; D possibly corresponds to TRBD1 (5 bases). The CDR3 totals 14 residues. Germline loops: CDR1 SGDLS, CDR2 YYNGEE. With 0 bases removed from V and 4 bases from J, the gap between germline ends came to 11 bases.

The gene calls are TRBV20-1 and TRBJ2-1; TRBD2 aligns across 8 bases. The germline V gene encodes CDR1 DFQATT and CDR2 SNEGSKA (reference sequence). This CDR3 comprises 17 residues. Unmatched junction bases numbered 17, after V lost 5 bases and J lost 5 bases. The CDR3 DNA follows: TGCAGTGCTGAAGCGGGAGATATACCCCTCTTCCACAATGAGCAGTTCTTC. Translating it yields CSAEAGDIPLFHNEQFF.

This sequence joins TRBV29-1 and TRBJ2-2; D is uncertain. Between the trimmed V and J ends, which lost 1 base and 7 bases, there was a span of 7 bases. The CDR3 loop spans 12 amino acids. From germline, CDR1 is SQVTM and CDR2 ANQGSEA. The DNA of the CDR3 is TGCAGCGTTGAAGGTAGCCTCGGGGAGCTGTTTTTT. Protein product: CSVEGSLGELFF.

The V gene is TRBV6-2 or TRBV6-3, the J gene TRBJ2-3, with TRBD2 matching over 12 bases. V trimming: 6 bases; J trimming: 4 bases; junction bases outside the gene matches: 8. Looked up from germline, CDR1 is MNHEY and CDR2 is SVGEGT. There are 16 residues in the CDR3. The CDR3 reads CASSHFRLAGADTQYF. CDR3 sequence (DNA): TGTGCCAGCAGCCATTTTCGACTAGCGGGGGCAGATACGCAGTATTTT.

V gene TRBV20-1 combines with J gene TRBJ2-7, with 10 nucleotides matching TRBD1. The germline CDR1 and CDR2 sequences are DFQATT and SNEGSKA (reference sequence). Trimming removed 5 bases from V and 4 bases from J; junction bases left unmatched: 8. CDR3 size: 14 residues. DNA for the CDR3: TGCAGTGCTTGGGACAGGGGCACGGAGTACGAGCAGTACTTC. It encodes CSAWDRGTEYEQYF.

This sequence joins TRBV13 and TRBJ2-7; the D gene is possibly TRBD1 (5 bases). CDR1 and CDR2 from the germline V gene are PRHDT and FYEKMQ (reference sequence). This CDR3 has 13 amino acids. V was clipped by 5 bases and J by 4 bases, with 12 bases between them. In DNA form, the CDR3 reads TGTGCCAGCAGCCCCATAGGGGAATACGAGCAGTACTTC. Translation: CASSPIGEYEQYF.

The J gene is TRBJ2-7, the V gene TRBV5-4; D might be TRBD1 or TRBD2, each matching 7 bases. CDR1 is SGHNT, CDR2 YYREEE, per germline (reference sequence). Trimming took off 10 bases at V and 7 bases at J, with 18 bases between the two ends. The CDR3 consists of 12 residues. This chain's CDR3 is CAVDPGGGEQYF. The CDR3 nucleotides read TGTGCCGTTGATCCAGGGGGGGGAGAGCAGTACTTC.

The chain uses TRBV6-5 and TRBJ2-3, with D possibly being TRBD1 (6 bases). Germline V gives CDR1 MNHEY, CDR2 SVGAGI. The CDR3 has 17 residues. V was shortened by 2 bases and J by 0 bases, with 15 bases between the two germline ends. The CDR3 spells CASSYRIDRPSTDTQYF. The CDR3 DNA reads TGTGCCAGCAGTTACCGGATCGACAGGCCTAGCACAGATACGCAGTATTTT.